This T cell receptor beta chain was sequenced in a study of blood T cell repertoires in COVID-19. Study overall: Some COVID-19 samples were acute and others convalescent; all came from the United States, Italy and Spain. Sources were T cells, B-cell-depleted T cells, or PBMCs; the material itself was cDNA or gDNA.

Seattle cases were enrolled at active infection and followed longitudinally. This CDR3 comprises 11 residues. V was cut by 2 bases and J by 5 bases, with 5 bases left in between. Germline CDR1 and CDR2: SQVTM and ANQGSEA. Study processing details: Using reference gene primer amplification, nucleated cell counts were estimated. The assay was immunoSEQ multiplex PCR, and TCRdb's table has in-frame clones only and misses some. V, J and clone size are those of that table, while D and trimming were read from the DNA. The sample yields fewer than 200,000 clones, roughly 76% seen once. Specimen: peripheral blood. The clonotype originates from a woman of 80 years or more with COVID-19, enrolled during active disease. The chain recombines TRBV29-1 with TRBJ2-3; D perhaps matches TRBD2 (5 bases). Here the CDR3 DNA reads TGCAGCGTTGAAAGCGGAGATACGCAGTATTTT. Amino acids: CSVESGDTQYF.